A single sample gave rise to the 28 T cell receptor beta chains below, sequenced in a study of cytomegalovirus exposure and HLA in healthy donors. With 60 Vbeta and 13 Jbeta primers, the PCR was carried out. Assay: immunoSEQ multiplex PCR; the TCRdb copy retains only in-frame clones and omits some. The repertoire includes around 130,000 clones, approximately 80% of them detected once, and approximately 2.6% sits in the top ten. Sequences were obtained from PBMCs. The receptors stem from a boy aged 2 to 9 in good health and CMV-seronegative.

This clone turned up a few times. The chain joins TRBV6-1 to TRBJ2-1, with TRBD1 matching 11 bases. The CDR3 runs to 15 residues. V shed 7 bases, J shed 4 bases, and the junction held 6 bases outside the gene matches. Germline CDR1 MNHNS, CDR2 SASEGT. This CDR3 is CASTWGQGVYNEQFF. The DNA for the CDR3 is TGTGCCAGCACTTGGGGACAGGGGGTTTACAATGAGCAGTTCTTC.

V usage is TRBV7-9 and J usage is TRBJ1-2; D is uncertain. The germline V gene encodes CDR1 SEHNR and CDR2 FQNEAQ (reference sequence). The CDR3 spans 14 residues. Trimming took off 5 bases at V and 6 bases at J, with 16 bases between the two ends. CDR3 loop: CASSGRAMMDGYTF. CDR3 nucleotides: TGTGCCAGCAGCGGGAGGGCTATGATGGATGGCTACACCTTC. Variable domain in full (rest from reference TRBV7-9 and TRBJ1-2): DTGVSQNPRHKITKRGQNVTFRCDPISEHNRLYWYRQTLGQGPEFLTYFQNEAQLEKSRLLSDRFSAERPKGSFSTLEIQRTEQGDSAMYLCASSGRAMMDGYTFGSGTRLTVV.

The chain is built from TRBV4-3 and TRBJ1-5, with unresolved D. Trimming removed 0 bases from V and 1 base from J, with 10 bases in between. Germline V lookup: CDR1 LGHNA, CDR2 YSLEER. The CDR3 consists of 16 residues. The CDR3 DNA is TGCGCCAGCAGCCAAGATAGGCCGGAGAGCAATCAGCCCCAGCATTTT. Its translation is CASSQDRPESNQPQHF.

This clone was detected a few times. This CDR3 reads CASGRQGFSDTEAFF. The CDR3 bases are TGTGCCAGCGGCAGACAGGGGTTTTCGGACACTGAAGCTTTCTTT. This chain uses TRBV5-8 with TRBJ1-1, with 8 positions matching TRBD1. This CDR3 has 15 amino acids. The V gene's germline CDR1 is SGHTS and CDR2 YDEGEE. The V and J ends lost 7 bases and 3 bases, in that order; junction bases with no gene match: 11.

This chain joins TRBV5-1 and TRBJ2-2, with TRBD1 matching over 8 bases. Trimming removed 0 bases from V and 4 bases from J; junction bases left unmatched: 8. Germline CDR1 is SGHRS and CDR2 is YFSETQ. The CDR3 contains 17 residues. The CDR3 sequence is CASSLDPDRGTTGELFF. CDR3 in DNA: TGCGCCAGCAGCTTGGATCCTGACAGGGGAACCACCGGGGAGCTGTTTTTT.

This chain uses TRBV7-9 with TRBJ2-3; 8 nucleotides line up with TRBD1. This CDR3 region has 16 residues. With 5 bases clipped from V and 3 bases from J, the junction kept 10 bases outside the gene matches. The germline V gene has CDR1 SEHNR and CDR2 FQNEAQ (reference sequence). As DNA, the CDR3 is TGTGCCAGCAGCCCAAGACAGGGGTGGAGTACAGATACGCAGTATTTT. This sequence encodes CASSPRQGWSTDTQYF. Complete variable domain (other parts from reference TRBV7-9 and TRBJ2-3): DTGVSQNPRHKITKRGQNVTFRCDPISEHNRLYWYRQTLGQGPEFLTYFQNEAQLEKSRLLSDRFSAERPKGSFSTLEIQRTEQGDSAMYLCASSPRQGWSTDTQYFGPGTRLTVL.

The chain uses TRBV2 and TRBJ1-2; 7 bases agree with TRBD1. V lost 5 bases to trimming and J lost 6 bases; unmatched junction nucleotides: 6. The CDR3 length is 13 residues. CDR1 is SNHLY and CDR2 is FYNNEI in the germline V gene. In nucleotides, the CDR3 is TGTGCCAGCAGTTCAGACAGGGCAGATGGCTACACCTTC. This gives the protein CASSSDRADGYTF.

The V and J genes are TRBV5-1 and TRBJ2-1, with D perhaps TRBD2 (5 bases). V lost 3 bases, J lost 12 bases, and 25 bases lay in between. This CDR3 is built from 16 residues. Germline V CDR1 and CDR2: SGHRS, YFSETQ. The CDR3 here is CASSSRIGVIFCGQFF. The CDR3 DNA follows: TGCGCCAGCAGCTCCCGGATCGGGGTAATTTTTTGTGGGCAGTTCTTC.

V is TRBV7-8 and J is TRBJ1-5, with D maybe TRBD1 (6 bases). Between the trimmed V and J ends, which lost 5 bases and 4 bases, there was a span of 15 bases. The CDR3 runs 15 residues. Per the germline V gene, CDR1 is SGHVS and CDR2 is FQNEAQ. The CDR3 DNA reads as TGTGCCAGCAGCCCCTACCGGACAGCTAATCAGCCCCAGCATTTT. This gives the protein CASSPYRTANQPQHF.

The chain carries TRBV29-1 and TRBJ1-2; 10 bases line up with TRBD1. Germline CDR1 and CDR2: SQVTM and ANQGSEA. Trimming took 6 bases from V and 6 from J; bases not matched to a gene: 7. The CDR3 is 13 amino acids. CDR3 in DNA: TGCAGCGTAGCTGGACAGGGGGGGAATGGCTACACCTTC. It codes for CSVAGQGGNGYTF.

Here the CDR3 DNA reads TGTGCCAGCAGCTTACTTGGGGCGGGACAGAGGAATTCACCCCTCCACTTT. Its protein product is CASSLLGAGQRNSPLHF. The chain employs TRBV7-3 and TRBJ1-6; 7 bases are a match to TRBD1. The CDR3 is 17 residues long. V was clipped by 2 bases and J by 7 bases; unmatched bases: 11. In germline, CDR1 is SGHTA, CDR2 FQGTGA.

The CDR3 loop is CASRDTGLSSLPGQPQHF. The CDR3 DNA sequence: TGTGCCAGCAGGGATACCGGGCTCAGTTCACTTCCGGGGCAGCCCCAGCATTTT. V and J are TRBV27 and TRBJ1-5, with D uncertain. Germline assignment: CDR1 MNHEY and CDR2 SMNVEV (reference sequence). Trimming left V 6 bases short and J 7 bases short, with 28 bases between. The CDR3 is made up of 18 amino acids.

CDR3 sequence: CASANEGLSSYEQYV. Written as DNA, the CDR3 is TGTGCCAGCGCGAATGAGGGACTTAGCTCCTACGAGCAGTACGTC. The chain couples TRBV6-6 to TRBJ2-7; possible D gene TRBD2, 6 bases. Looked up from germline, CDR1 is MNHNY and CDR2 is SVGAGI (reference sequence). V shed 8 bases and J shed 0 bases, with 17 bases lying between them. The length of the CDR3 is 15 residues.

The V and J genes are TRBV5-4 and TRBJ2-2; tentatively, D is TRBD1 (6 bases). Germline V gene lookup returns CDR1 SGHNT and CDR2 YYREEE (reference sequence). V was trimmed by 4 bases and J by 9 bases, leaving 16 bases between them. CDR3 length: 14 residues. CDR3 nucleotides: TGTGCCAGCAGCGCATGGGGGCGTGGCCGGGAGCTGTTTTTT. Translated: CASSAWGRGRELFF.

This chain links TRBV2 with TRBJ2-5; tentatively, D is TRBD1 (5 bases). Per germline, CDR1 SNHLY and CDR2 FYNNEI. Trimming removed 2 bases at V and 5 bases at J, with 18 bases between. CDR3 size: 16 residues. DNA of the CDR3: TGTGCCAGCAGTGAAAGTAGGGGTTTAGGTGGGGAGACCCAGTACTTC. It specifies CASSESRGLGGETQYF. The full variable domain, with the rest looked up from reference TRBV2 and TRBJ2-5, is EPEVTQTPSHQVTQMGQEVILRCVPISNHLYFYWYRQILGQKVEFLVSFYNNEISEKSEIFDDQFSVERPDGSNFTLKIRSTKLEDSAMYFCASSESRGLGGETQYFGPGTRLLVL.

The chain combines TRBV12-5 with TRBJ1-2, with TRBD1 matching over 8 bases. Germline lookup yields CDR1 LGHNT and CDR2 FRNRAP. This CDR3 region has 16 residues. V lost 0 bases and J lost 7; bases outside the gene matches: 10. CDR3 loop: CASGLVDGRDRCGYTF. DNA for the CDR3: TGTGCTAGTGGTTTGGTGGACGGCAGGGACAGGTGTGGCTACACCTTC.

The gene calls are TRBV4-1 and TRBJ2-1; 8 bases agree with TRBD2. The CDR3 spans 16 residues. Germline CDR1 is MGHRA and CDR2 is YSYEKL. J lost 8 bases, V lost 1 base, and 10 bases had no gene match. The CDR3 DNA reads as TGCGCCAGCAGCCAAGGGGTGGCGGGGGGTCAGGATGAGCAGTTCTTC. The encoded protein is CASSQGVAGGQDEQFF.

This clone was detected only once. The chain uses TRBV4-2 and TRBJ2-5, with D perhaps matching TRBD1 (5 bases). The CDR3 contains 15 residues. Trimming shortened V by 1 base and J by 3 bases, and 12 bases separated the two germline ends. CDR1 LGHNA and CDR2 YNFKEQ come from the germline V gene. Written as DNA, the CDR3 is TGTGCCAGCAGCCAAGTTGGGGCCGTCGAAGAGACCCAGTACTTC. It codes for CASSQVGAVEETQYF.

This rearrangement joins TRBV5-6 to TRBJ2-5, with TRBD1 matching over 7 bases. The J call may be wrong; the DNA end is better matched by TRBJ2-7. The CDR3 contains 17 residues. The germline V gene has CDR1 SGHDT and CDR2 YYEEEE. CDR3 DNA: TGTGCCAGCAGCTTGCTCGTCCGGGACAGACCGACCTACGAGCAGTACTTC. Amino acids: CASSLLVRDRPTYEQYF.

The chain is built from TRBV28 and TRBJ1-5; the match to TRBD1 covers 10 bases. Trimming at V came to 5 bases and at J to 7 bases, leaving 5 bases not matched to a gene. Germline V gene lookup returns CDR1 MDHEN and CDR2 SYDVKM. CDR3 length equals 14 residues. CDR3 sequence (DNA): TGTGCCAGCAGTATAGACAGGGGGCCACAGCCCCAGCATTTT. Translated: CASSIDRGPQPQHF.

CDR3 DNA: TGTGCCAGCAGCCAAAAACTAGCGACAGATACGCAGTATTTT. It specifies CASSQKLATDTQYF. The chain carries TRBV4-2 and TRBJ2-3; 7 bases align to TRBD2. This CDR3 is 14 amino acids long. Germline V gives CDR1 LGHNA, CDR2 YNFKEQ. Trimming at V came to 2 bases and at J to 3 bases, leaving 2 bases not matched to a gene.

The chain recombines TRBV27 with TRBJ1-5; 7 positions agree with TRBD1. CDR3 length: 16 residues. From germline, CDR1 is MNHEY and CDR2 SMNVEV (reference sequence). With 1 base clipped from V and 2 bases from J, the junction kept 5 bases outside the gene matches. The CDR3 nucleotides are TGTGCCAGCAGTTTATTAGGACAGGCGGGCAATCAGCCCCAGCATTTT. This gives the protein CASSLLGQAGNQPQHF.

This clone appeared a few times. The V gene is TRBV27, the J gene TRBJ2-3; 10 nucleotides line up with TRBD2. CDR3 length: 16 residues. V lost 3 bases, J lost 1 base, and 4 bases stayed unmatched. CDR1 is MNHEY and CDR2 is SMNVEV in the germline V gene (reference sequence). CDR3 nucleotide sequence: TGTGCCAGCAGTTTGAGGCTAGCGGGGGGCACAGATACGCAGTATTTT. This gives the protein CASSLRLAGGTDTQYF.

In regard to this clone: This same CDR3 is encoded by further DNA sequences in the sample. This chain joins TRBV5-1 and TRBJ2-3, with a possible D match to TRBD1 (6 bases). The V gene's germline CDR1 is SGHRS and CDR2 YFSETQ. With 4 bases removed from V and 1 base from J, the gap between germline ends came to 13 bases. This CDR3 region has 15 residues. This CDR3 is CASSLNRAGTDTQYF. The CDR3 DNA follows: TGCGCCAGCAGCCTAAACAGGGCCGGCACAGATACGCAGTATTTT.

The CDR3 sequence is CASSHRGLAKNIQYF. CDR3 DNA: TGCGCCAGCAGCCACAGGGGGCTAGCCAAAAACATTCAGTACTTC. The chain carries TRBV4-1 and TRBJ2-4, with TRBD1 identical over 8 bases. From germline, CDR1 is MGHRA and CDR2 YSYEKL. This CDR3 comprises 15 residues. Trimming cost V 3 bases and J 0 bases; bases outside gene matches: 1.

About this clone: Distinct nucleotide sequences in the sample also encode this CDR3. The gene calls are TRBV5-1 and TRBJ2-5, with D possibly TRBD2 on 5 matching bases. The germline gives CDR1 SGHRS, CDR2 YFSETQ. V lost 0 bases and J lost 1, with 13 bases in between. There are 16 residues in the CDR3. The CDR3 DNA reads TGCGCCAGCAGCTTGGACCCGTCGAGCGGCCAAGAGACCCAGTACTTC. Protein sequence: CASSLDPSSGQETQYF.

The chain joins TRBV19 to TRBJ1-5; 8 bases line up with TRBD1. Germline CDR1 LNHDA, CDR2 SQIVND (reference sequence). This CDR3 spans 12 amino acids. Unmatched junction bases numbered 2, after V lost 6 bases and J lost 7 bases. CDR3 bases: TGTGCCAGTAGGACAGGGGCCCAGCCCCAGCATTTT. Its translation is CASRTGAQPQHF. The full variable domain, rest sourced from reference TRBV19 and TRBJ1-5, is DGGITQSPKYLFRKEGQNVTLSCEQNLNHDAMYWYRQDPGQGLRLIYYSQIVNDFQKGDIAEGYSVSREKKESFPLTVTSAQKNPTAFYLCASRTGAQPQHFGDGTRLSIL.

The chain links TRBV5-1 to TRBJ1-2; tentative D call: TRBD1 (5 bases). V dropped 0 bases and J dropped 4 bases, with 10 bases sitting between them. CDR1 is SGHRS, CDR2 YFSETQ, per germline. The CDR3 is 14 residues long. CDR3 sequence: CASSLGQSFYGYTF. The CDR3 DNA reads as TGCGCCAGCAGCTTGGGACAGAGCTTCTATGGCTACACCTTC.